The 32 T cell receptor beta chains presented below share a single source sample, sequenced in a study of blood T cell repertoires in COVID-19 (dated by TCRdb to between 2020 and 2021). The library was made by the immunoSEQ multiplex PCR assay. TCRdb limited this immuneACCESS table to in-frame rearrangements with V and J called. A share of clones is missing; checked studies link under half to unresolved V genes, and the rest is unexplained. The sample records 250,000 to 350,000 clones, around 86% of which are singletons. 10% of the sample rests with the top ten. The sequenced sample was PBMCs or T cells enriched from blood (not recorded which). The origin of the receptors is a woman aged 18 to 35 who had recovered from COVID-19.

This rearrangement joins TRBV9 to TRBJ2-1, with 13 bases lining up with TRBD2. In germline, CDR1 is SGDLS, CDR2 YYNGEE. The CDR3 runs to 15 residues. J was trimmed by 8 bases and V by 4 bases; bases with no gene match: 6. In DNA form, the CDR3 reads TGTGCCAGCAGCATCGGACTAGCGGGAGCCGATGAGCAGTTCTTC. Translation: CASSIGLAGADEQFF. Combining the CDR3 with reference TRBV9 and TRBJ2-1 gives the whole variable domain DSGVTQTPKHLITATGQRVTLRCSPRSGDLSVYWYQQSLDQGLQFLIQYYNGEERAKGNILERFSAQQFPDLHSELNLSSLELGDSALYFCASSIGLAGADEQFFGPGTRLTVL.

The V gene is TRBV7-3, the J gene TRBJ2-3; possible D gene TRBD2, 6 bases. The CDR3 is 14 amino acids. Trimming stripped 5 bases from V and 4 bases from J, with 13 bases between. Germline assignment: CDR1 SGHTA and CDR2 FQGTGA. CDR3 sequence: CASSPNGGADTQYF. The DNA for the CDR3 is TGTGCCAGCAGCCCGAACGGCGGGGCAGATACGCAGTATTTT.

In DNA, the CDR3 is TGTGCCAGCAGTGGGGAGGGAATCTATGGCTACACCTTC. Encoded protein: CASSGEGIYGYTF. V and J are TRBV2 and TRBJ1-2; D gene uncertain. The CDR3 runs 13 residues. Trimming took off 4 bases at V and 4 bases at J, with 10 bases between the two ends. Germline CDR1 and CDR2: SNHLY and FYNNEI.

The chain recombines TRBV6-2 or TRBV6-3 with TRBJ2-2; 9 nucleotides agree with TRBD2. The CDR3 runs to 18 residues. Unmatched junction bases numbered 19, after V lost 7 bases and J lost 7 bases. Per the germline V gene, CDR1 is MNHEY and CDR2 is SVGEGT. CDR3 residues: CASTPPCPGGRARGELFF. CDR3 coding DNA: TGTGCCAGCACCCCTCCCTGCCCGGGCGGGAGGGCACGCGGGGAGCTGTTTTTT.

V gene TRBV18 combines with J gene TRBJ1-2; D call uncertain. Germline V gene data show CDR1 as KGHSH and CDR2 as LQKENI. The V gene lost 3 bases and the J gene lost 0 bases, with 11 bases spanning the gap. CDR3 length: 15 residues. CDR3 amino acids: CASSPGGNANYGYTF. The CDR3 nucleotides read TGTGCCAGCTCACCGGGAGGGAATGCTAACTATGGCTACACCTTC.

The chain joins TRBV6-6 to TRBJ1-2; TRBD1 matches 9 bases. The CDR3 runs 14 residues. J gave up 3 bases and V 6 bases, and 5 bases lay outside the gene matches. Germline V gene sequence: CDR1 MNHNY, CDR2 SVGAGI (reference sequence). Written as DNA, the CDR3 is TGTGCCAGCAGCCGGGACAGGGAGGACTATGGCTACACCTTC. Translating it yields CASSRDREDYGYTF.

The V gene is TRBV25-1, the J gene TRBJ2-7, with D unclear. Deletions cut 5 bases from V and 4 bases from J, with 27 bases between. CDR1 is MGHDK, CDR2 SYGVNS, per germline. This CDR3 contains 18 residues. The CDR3 is CASSPPKRRETSRYEQYF. CDR3 bases: TGTGCCAGCAGTCCCCCGAAGCGTCGAGAGACTTCTAGGTACGAGCAGTACTTC.

The chain is built from TRBV28 and TRBJ2-7, with D perhaps matching TRBD1 (6 bases). The CDR3 runs to 15 residues. V lost 10 bases, J lost 2 bases, and 21 bases lay in between. CDR1 and CDR2 (germline): MDHEN, SYDVKM. For the CDR3, the DNA is TGTGCCACCAACAGGGTTCAAAGTTGGGCCTACGAGCAGTACTTC. Residues: CATNRVQSWAYEQYF.

This clone was found a few times. The chain carries TRBV2 and TRBJ2-2; possible D gene TRBD1, 6 bases. CDR1 SNHLY and CDR2 FYNNEI come from the germline V gene. The CDR3 has 13 residues. Trimming pared 6 bases from V and 3 bases from J, leaving 8 bases between. CDR3 region: CASRGQYTGELFF. The CDR3 DNA follows: TGTGCCAGCAGAGGACAGTACACCGGGGAGCTGTTTTTT.

V and J are TRBV5-1 and TRBJ1-6; a possible D gene is TRBD1 (6 bases). Trimming pared 0 bases from V and 3 bases from J, leaving 19 bases between. Germline CDR1 and CDR2: SGHRS and YFSETQ. The CDR3 spans 19 residues. CDR3 nucleotide sequence: TGCGCCAGCAGCTTGGAAGGGGGACACGGCTTTAACTATAATTCACCCCTCCACTTT. This translates into CASSLEGGHGFNYNSPLHF.

The chain carries TRBV13 and TRBJ1-4, with D possibly being TRBD1 (6 bases). CDR1 and CDR2 (germline): PRHDT, FYEKMQ (reference sequence). CDR3 size: 15 residues. Between the trimmed V and J ends, which lost 5 bases and 7 bases, there was a span of 17 bases. The CDR3 DNA reads TGTGCCAGCAGCGGGGTAACAGGGTCGGCTGAAAAACTGTTTTTT. Translation gives CASSGVTGSAEKLFF.

This clone came up once. V is TRBV11-2 and J is TRBJ2-2; perhaps TRBD1 as D (6 bases). Germline CDR1 and CDR2: SGHAT and FQNNGV. The CDR3 length is 18 residues. V lost 5 bases, J lost 2 bases, and 21 bases lay in between. As DNA, the CDR3 is TGTGCCAGCAGCATAGGACAGATTCTAATCTCTAACACCGGGGAGCTGTTTTTT. As protein: CASSIGQILISNTGELFF.

The chain uses TRBV5-1 and TRBJ2-3; the D gene is possibly TRBD1 (5 bases). The CDR3 sequence is 16 residues long. V lost 3 bases, J lost 3 bases, and 17 bases lay in between. CDR1 is SGHRS, CDR2 YFSETQ, per germline. The CDR3 reads CASSSLQVGRTDTQYF. For the CDR3, the DNA is TGCGCCAGCAGCTCCTTACAGGTCGGTAGGACAGATACGCAGTATTTT.

The rearrangement uses TRBV5-1 and TRBJ1-4, with D tentatively TRBD1 (6 bases). Trimming took off 0 bases at V and 3 bases at J, with 15 bases between the two ends. Germline V gene data show CDR1 as SGHRS and CDR2 as YFSETQ. The CDR3 consists of 17 residues. CDR3 loop: CASSLGGGQSPNEKLFF. The CDR3 nucleotides are TGCGCCAGCAGCTTGGGTGGGGGCCAGAGCCCTAATGAAAAACTGTTTTTT.

The chain couples TRBV15 to TRBJ1-1, with 10 nucleotides matching TRBD1. The CDR3 runs to 17 residues. Germline V gives CDR1 LNHNV, CDR2 YYDKDF (reference sequence). Germline trimming cut 1 base from V and 6 bases from J; bases unmatched to any gene: 11. CDR3 protein: CATSRGEGQGLWAEAFF. In nucleotides, the CDR3 is TGTGCCACCAGCAGAGGTGAGGGACAGGGGCTTTGGGCTGAAGCTTTCTTT.

The CDR3 reads CASSLQGLTYEQYF. Written as DNA, the CDR3 is TGCGCCAGCAGCTTGCAGGGACTGACCTACGAGCAGTACTTC. The chain has TRBV5-1 and TRBJ2-7, with D perhaps TRBD2 (6 bases). CDR1 SGHRS and CDR2 YFSETQ come from the germline V gene. The CDR3 consists of 14 residues. V was shortened by 1 base and J by 2 bases, with 10 bases between the two germline ends.

J is TRBJ1-3 and V is TRBV4-1; D unresolved. The germline CDR1 and CDR2 sequences are MGHRA and YSYEKL. V shed 4 bases and J shed 0 bases, with 7 bases lying between them. The CDR3 is made up of 14 amino acids. The CDR3 bases are TGCGCCAGCAGCCGAGGAAGCTCTGGAAACACCATATATTTT. Translation gives CASSRGSSGNTIYF.

The rearrangement links TRBV7-6 to TRBJ2-7, with a possible D match to TRBD2 (6 bases). The CDR3 covers 15 residues. Germline assignment: CDR1 SGHVS and CDR2 FNYEAQ. The ends were cut back, 7 bases at V and 0 bases at J, with 16 bases in the middle. The CDR3 protein is CASTGGEFSSYEQYF. The CDR3 bases are TGTGCCAGCACGGGCGGGGAGTTCAGCTCCTACGAGCAGTACTTC.

CDR3 DNA: TGTGCCAGCAGCGCGCTCCTGGGGGGTTCTGGAAACACCATATATTTT. Its protein product is CASSALLGGSGNTIYF. The rearrangement uses TRBV7-2 and TRBJ1-3; weak D call: TRBD1 (5 bases). CDR1 and CDR2 from the germline V gene are SGHTA and FQGNSA. V was shortened by 5 bases and J by 1 base, with 15 bases between the two germline ends. This CDR3 has 16 amino acids.

The chain employs TRBV5-1 and TRBJ1-6, with D possibly being TRBD1 (5 bases). The CDR3 has 13 residues. Germline V gene data show CDR1 as SGHRS and CDR2 as YFSETQ. The ends were cut back, 6 bases at V and 7 bases at J, with 11 bases in the middle. The CDR3 region has the DNA TGCGCCAGCAACTCAGGGTTCAATTCACCCCTCCACTTT. It codes for CASNSGFNSPLHF.

The genes are TRBV18 and TRBJ1-6, with TRBD1 matching over 7 bases. Germline trimming cut 0 bases from V and 10 bases from J; bases unmatched to any gene: 3. This CDR3 is 14 amino acids long. Germline lookup yields CDR1 KGHSH and CDR2 LQKENI. The CDR3 is CASSPPHRGSPLHF. CDR3 in DNA: TGTGCCAGCTCACCACCGCACAGGGGATCACCCCTCCACTTT. The complete variable domain, with remaining parts taken from reference TRBV18 and TRBJ1-6, reads NAGVMQNPRHLVRRRGQEARLRCSPMKGHSHVYWYRQLPEEGLKFMVYLQKENIIDESGMPKERFSAEFPKEGPSILRIQQVVRGDSAAYFCASSPPHRGSPLHFGNGTRLTVT.

This sequence joins TRBV5-4 and TRBJ1-4; 7 bases line up with TRBD1. V was pared by 4 bases and J by 3 bases, with 9 bases of the junction left unmatched. This CDR3 has 16 residues. The germline V gene encodes CDR1 SGHNT and CDR2 YYREEE (reference sequence). CDR3: CASSRDMDRPNEKLFF. The CDR3 bases are TGTGCCAGCAGCCGGGACATGGACAGGCCTAATGAAAAACTGTTTTTT.

The chain employs TRBV5-1 and TRBJ2-2; the D gene is possibly TRBD2 (6 bases). CDR1 and CDR2 (germline): SGHRS, YFSETQ. Trimming removed 0 bases at V and 6 bases at J, with 12 bases between. The length of the CDR3 is 15 residues. The chain's CDR3 is CASSLGIGEAGELFF. The CDR3 DNA follows: TGCGCCAGCAGCTTGGGGATAGGGGAGGCCGGGGAGCTGTTTTTT.

The chain links TRBV7-9 to TRBJ1-3, with D possibly being TRBD1 (6 bases). V was cut by 3 bases and J by 7 bases, with 16 bases left in between. The CDR3 consists of 15 residues. Germline CDR1 SEHNR, CDR2 FQNEAQ (reference sequence). CDR3 nucleotide sequence: TGTGCCAGCAGCTTTCTTTTCTCAGGGGAGAACACCATATATTTT. This translates into CASSFLFSGENTIYF.

The rearrangement links TRBV9 to TRBJ1-2; a weak D match, TRBD1 (5 bases). CDR1 SGDLS and CDR2 YYNGEE come from the germline V gene. The CDR3 is 15 amino acids. Trimming removed 4 bases at V and 4 bases at J, with 17 bases between. This CDR3 reads CASSYTGTPSYGYTF. Written as DNA, the CDR3 is TGTGCCAGCAGCTATACCGGGACTCCCTCCTATGGCTACACCTTC.

The table lists this clone with a few counts. This rearrangement joins TRBV5-8 to TRBJ1-2; weak D call: TRBD1 (6 bases). Trimming took 4 bases from V and 3 from J, leaving 10 bases between them. The CDR3 has 13 amino acids. CDR1 SGHTS and CDR2 YDEGEE come from the germline V gene. In DNA, the CDR3 is TGTGCCAGCAGCACCAGGGGTGACTATGGCTACACCTTC. The encoded protein is CASSTRGDYGYTF.

The CDR3 sequence: CAWSTTGVSPFF. The CDR3 coding sequence is TGTGCCTGGAGTACTACAGGCGTCTCGCCGTTCTTC. V gene TRBV30 combines with J gene TRBJ2-1, with D perhaps TRBD1 (5 bases). The CDR3 has 12 residues. With 2 bases removed from V and 15 bases from J, the gap between germline ends came to 17 bases. CDR1 is GTSNPN, CDR2 SVGIG, per germline (reference sequence).

This clone was seen only a few times. The J gene is TRBJ2-6, the V gene TRBV5-1, with 7 bases lining up with TRBD1. The CDR3 contains 14 residues. V gave up 4 bases and J gave up 2 bases; unmatched junction bases: 0. Germline V gene lookup returns CDR1 SGHRS and CDR2 YFSETQ. This CDR3 is CASSGTAGANVLTF. In DNA form, the CDR3 reads TGCGCCAGCAGCGGGACAGCTGGGGCCAACGTCCTGACTTTC.

The chain links TRBV27 to TRBJ2-7, with D maybe TRBD1 (6 bases). The CDR3 loop spans 13 amino acids. From germline, CDR1 is MNHEY and CDR2 SMNVEV (reference sequence). V was trimmed by 3 bases and J by 1 base, leaving 7 bases between them. Written as DNA, the CDR3 is TGTGCCAGCAGTTTCCAGGGGTCCTACGAGCAGTACTTC. Translated, it gives CASSFQGSYEQYF.

The rearrangement joins TRBV3-1 (or the pseudogene TRBV3-2) to TRBJ1-2, with a tentative D call TRBD1 (5 bases). Germline CDR1 LGHDT, CDR2 YNNKEL (reference sequence). The CDR3 consists of 14 residues. The V end lost 4 bases, the J end lost 8 bases, and 17 bases lay between the germline ends. CDR3 nucleotide sequence: TGTGCCAGCAGCCTAGGGCAGGGTGTTTGGGGCTACACCTTC. It specifies CASSLGQGVWGYTF.

In its sample, this clone was seen once. CDR3: CASSPRSDEQYF. The CDR3 DNA reads TGTGCCAGCTCACCACGGAGTGACGAGCAGTACTTC. This sequence joins TRBV18 and TRBJ2-7; D unresolved. V gave up 1 base and J gave up 5 bases, with 6 bases separating them. The CDR3 loop spans 12 amino acids. Germline V gene sequence: CDR1 KGHSH, CDR2 LQKENI.

This chain joins TRBV18 and TRBJ1-2; 7 bases fit TRBD1. The CDR3 has 17 residues. The V and J ends lost 4 bases and 0 bases, in that order; junction bases with no gene match: 11. Germline CDR1 is KGHSH and CDR2 is LQKENI. Here the CDR3 reads CASSLGTAGAANYGYTF. The CDR3 region has the DNA TGTGCCAGCTCACTGGGGACAGCCGGAGCAGCTAACTATGGCTACACCTTC.